The clone carrying this T cell receptor beta chain occurred many times. For Graves' hyperthyroidism to be stable, ophthalmopathy could not progress within 18 months. V dropped 2 bases and J dropped 3 bases, with 7 bases sitting between them. Germline loops: CDR1 SNHLY, CDR2 FYNNEI. There are 13 residues in the CDR3. This specimen belongs to a study of T cells in Graves' hyperthyroidism and ophthalmopathy. TCR beta CDR3 region amplification was performed from RNA transcripts. Primed by the HTBI set, a first-round RT-PCR was run on the TCR CDR3. TCRdb re-analysed the multiplex PCR reads in MiXCR, keeping a single row per CDR3 protein. The sample yields 450,000 to 600,000 distinct CDR3 sequences, less than 15% seen once.

The TCR sequence derives from a woman aged 40 to 50 with Graves' hyperthyroidism. The chain has TRBV2 and TRBJ2-5; D remains ambiguous. Specimen: blood. CDR3 sequence (DNA): TGTGCCAGCAGTGAAATGGGTAAAGAGACCCAGTACTTC. Its translation: CASSEMGKETQYF.